Sequencing of this T cell receptor (beta chain) was carried out in a study of shared clonotypes between healthy human individuals. Study in general: Donors, aged 18 to 49, were a couple of women and a few men.

The CDR3 runs 13 residues. The germline CDR1 and CDR2 sequences are SGHTS and YDEGEE. Trimming shortened V by 4 bases and J by 6 bases, and 11 bases separated the two germline ends. Assay runs were performed at deep level. Generated by immunoSEQ multiplex PCR, the TCRdb table keeps only in-frame clones and is missing some. The repertoire includes some 2,500,000 clones, about nine tenths of them detected once, and 0.3% to 0.4% sits in the top ten. Donors, without exception, were Caucasian adults residing in Nashville, Tennessee. The sequencing input was naive CD4+ T cells from PBMCs. Stated subset: CD45RA+ positively selected. V usage is TRBV5-8 and J usage is TRBJ2-1; D unclear. The source is a man younger than 30 in good health. Some clones in this sample may be carry-over from other donors' samples. The CDR3 bases are TGTGCCAGCAGCGCACCCAACCGCAATGAGCAGTTCTTC. It encodes CASSAPNRNEQFF.